The present TCR beta chain was sequenced within a study of identical twins. General study points: The analysis was cross-sectional rather than longitudinal within donors.

In TCRdb, the 5' RACE reads were re-called with MiXCR into one record per CDR3 protein. This sample yields approximately 550,000 distinct CDR3 sequences, of which approximately 20% are seen a single time; about 0.5% belongs to the top ten. As for this clonotype: Its target is unknown.

This same sample was also part of a study on yellow fever vaccine responses in identical twins.

This TCR came from a young woman in good health. Material for sequencing was CD4+ T cells sorted from blood.

The CDR3 DNA is TGTGCCAGCAGTGTTGAAACAGGGAGTACCTACGAGCAGTACGTC. As protein: CASSVETGSTYEQYV. The chain couples TRBV6-1 to TRBJ2-7; D is perhaps TRBD1 (6 bases). The CDR3 runs to 15 residues. From germline, CDR1 is MNHNS and CDR2 SASEGT. The V end was cut by 4 bases, the J end by 2 bases, with 15 bases between.